This passage covers 12 T cell receptor beta chains from one sample sequenced in a study of long-term antiretroviral therapy in people with HIV. It was version v3.0 of the immunoSEQ assay that was run at survey level. Clones were read by immunoSEQ multiplex PCR, and TCRdb kept only the in-frame ones, dropping some. This sample has more than 25,000 clones; about 90% occur once, and the top ten carry 1%. Sequencing was performed on unsorted PBMCs, taken 2 years after starting antiretroviral therapy. All receptors come from a man aged 50 or older with HIV.

The V gene is TRBV27, the J gene TRBJ2-5; TRBD1 might be the D (6 bases). There are 14 residues in the CDR3. V shed 4 bases and J shed 5 bases, with 14 bases lying between them. CDR1 MNHEY and CDR2 SMNVEV come from the germline V gene (reference sequence). CDR3 sequence (DNA): TGTGCCAGCAGTTATCAGGGGTATTGGGAGACCCAGTACTTC. This translates into CASSYQGYWETQYF.

The rearrangement uses TRBV28 and TRBJ2-1; 8 bases are shared with TRBD2. Germline-derived CDR1 and CDR2 are MDHEN and SYDVKM. The CDR3 runs 14 residues. V shed 5 bases, J shed 0 bases, and the junction held 0 bases outside the gene matches. This chain's CDR3 is CASSSGSSYNEQFF. The CDR3 DNA reads TGTGCCAGCAGTAGCGGGAGCTCCTACAATGAGCAGTTCTTC. Complete variable domain (other parts from reference TRBV28 and TRBJ2-1): DVKVTQSSRYLVKRTGEKVFLECVQDMDHENMFWYRQDPGLGLRLIYFSYDVKMKEKGDIPEGYSVSREKKERFSLILESASTNQTSMYLCASSSGSSYNEQFFGPGTRLTVL.

This chain joins TRBV5-6 and TRBJ1-2, with D unresolved. Trimming removed 0 bases from V and 5 bases from J, with 14 bases in between. The germline gives CDR1 SGHDT, CDR2 YYEEEE. The CDR3 totals 15 residues. The CDR3 reads CASSLGAAKRYGYTF. The DNA for the CDR3 is TGTGCCAGCAGCTTGGGGGCGGCGAAGAGGTATGGCTACACCTTC.

The chain employs TRBV27 and TRBJ2-7, with 9 positions matching TRBD1. Losses at the gene ends were 6 bases for V and 6 bases for J; bases not matched to a gene: 9. Germline CDR1 reads MNHEY; CDR2 reads SMNVEV (reference sequence). The CDR3 totals 14 residues. For the CDR3, the DNA is TGTGCCAGCAGGACCGGGACAGGGAGTTCCGAGCAGTACTTC. Its protein product is CASRTGTGSSEQYF.

This rearrangement joins TRBV7-2 to TRBJ2-2, with 12 bases fitting TRBD2. The germline V gene encodes CDR1 SGHTA and CDR2 FQGNSA. The CDR3 consists of 19 residues. V lost 5 bases and J lost 0; bases outside the gene matches: 10. The CDR3 protein is CASSVRLAGVTTNTGELFF. The CDR3 DNA is TGTGCCAGCAGCGTTCGACTAGCGGGAGTTACAACGAACACCGGGGAGCTGTTTTTT.

This chain joins TRBV5-4 and TRBJ2-3; 7 bases agree with TRBD2. J lost 0 bases, V lost 3 bases, and 7 bases had no gene match. CDR3 length: 16 residues. CDR1 is SGHNT, CDR2 YYREEE, per germline (reference sequence). The DNA for the CDR3 is TGTGCCAGCAGCTCCTGGACTAGACTAAGCACAGATACGCAGTATTTT. Residues: CASSSWTRLSTDTQYF.

This chain connects TRBV28 to TRBJ1-5; the D is unclear. CDR1 and CDR2 (germline): MDHEN, SYDVKM. Trimming stripped 1 base from V and 7 bases from J, with 11 bases between. The CDR3 length is 14 residues. As DNA, the CDR3 is TGTGCCAGCAGTTTATTCCCAAGAGGCCAGCCCCAGCATTTT. This gives the protein CASSLFPRGQPQHF.

The CDR3 loop is CASSEGGPGEAFF. The CDR3 DNA reads as TGTGCCAGCAGTGAAGGAGGCCCGGGGGAAGCTTTCTTT. The chain uses TRBV6-1 and TRBJ1-1; D not certain. The germline V and J ends were trimmed by 1 base and 8 bases, with 11 bases remaining between them. The CDR3 contains 13 residues. The germline CDR1 and CDR2 sequences are MNHNS and SASEGT.

The chain links TRBV7-9 to TRBJ2-5; 8 bases map to TRBD2. Germline assignment: CDR1 SEHNR and CDR2 FQNEAQ (reference sequence). This CDR3 has 14 amino acids. With 5 bases clipped from V and 4 bases from J, the junction kept 6 bases outside the gene matches. The DNA of the CDR3 is TGTGCCAGCAGCGGTAGCGGGATGGTAGAGACCCAGTACTTC. Encoded protein: CASSGSGMVETQYF. The full variable domain, rest sourced from reference TRBV7-9 and TRBJ2-5, is DTGVSQNPRHKITKRGQNVTFRCDPISEHNRLYWYRQTLGQGPEFLTYFQNEAQLEKSRLLSDRFSAERPKGSFSTLEIQRTEQGDSAMYLCASSGSGMVETQYFGPGTRLLVL.

The chain is built from TRBV28 and TRBJ2-1, with 8 bases aligning to TRBD1. The CDR3 runs 15 residues. Germline V gene lookup returns CDR1 MDHEN and CDR2 SYDVKM. The V segment lost 5 bases and the J segment 5 bases; nucleotides outside the gene matches: 8. CDR3 sequence (DNA): TGTGCCAGCAGTCCCCCGGGACAGGTAGACAATGAGCAGTTCTTC. It translates to CASSPPGQVDNEQFF.

This CDR3 is CASSLSIAGAKNIQYF. The CDR3, as DNA: TGTGCCAGCAGTTTATCTATAGCTGGAGCCAAAAACATTCAGTACTTC. The rearrangement joins TRBV28 to TRBJ2-4, with D unclear. Deletions cut 1 base from V and 0 bases from J, with 10 bases between. CDR3 length equals 16 residues. CDR1 MDHEN and CDR2 SYDVKM come from the germline V gene.

The chain recombines TRBV5-5 with TRBJ2-1; D is tentatively TRBD1 or TRBD2 (6 bases each). With 3 bases removed from V and 4 bases from J, the gap between germline ends came to 20 bases. Per the germline V gene, CDR1 is SGHKS and CDR2 is YYEKEE (reference sequence). The CDR3 covers 17 residues. The CDR3 here is CASSYGGWDNRYNEQFF. Here the CDR3 DNA reads TGTGCCAGCAGCTACGGGGGATGGGACAACCGTTACAATGAGCAGTTCTTC.